A selection of T cell receptor beta chains follows, all from one sample in a study of blood T cell repertoires in COVID-19. Clones were sequenced by immunoSEQ multiplex PCR, and TCRdb holds only the in-frame ones, with some missing. The table lists 200,000 to 300,000 clones, about 83% of them singletons. Sample: peripheral blood. The origin of the receptors is a woman aged 40 to 55 who had recovered from COVID-19. Both conserved end residues are part of each CDR3. The D gene is left open where the match is weak. Size is omitted from some rows. Given values are once, few, many or a class for expanded clones.

- TRBJ1-4 TRBV9 TRBD1 TGTGCCAGCAGCGGACAGGGGGCGCGCACTGAAAAACTGTTTTTT CASSGQGARTEKLFF
- TRBJ2-1 TRBV28 TRBD1 TGTGCCAGCAGTTGGACAGGATCCTACAATGAGCAGTTCTTC CASSWTGSYNEQFF
once TRBJ2-7 TRBV6-2/TRBV6-3 TRBD1 TGTGCCAGCAGCCAAAAGACAGGGGGGGCCTACGAGCAGTACTTC CASSQKTGGAYEQYF
- TRBJ1-2 TRBV3-1/TRBV3-2 TRBD1 TGTGCCAGCAGCCCCAGCACCGGGACAGGGGTTGGCTACACCTTC CASSPSTGTGVGYTF
- TRBJ1-4 TRBV9 TRBD1 TGTGCCAGCAGCGGGCAGGGGGGTATGTTTTTT CASSGQGGMFF
- TRBJ1-1 TRBV2 - TGTGCCAGCAGTGAATATAGAGTGAATGCTGAAGCTTTCTTT CASSEYRVNAEAFF
- TRBJ2-5 TRBV7-3 TRBD1 TGTGCCAGCAGCTTAGGGCGGGACAGGGGAGAGACCCAGTACTTC CASSLGRDRGETQYF
- TRBJ1-3 TRBV6-6 - TGTGCCAGCAGTTACGGGGGGGAACACTCTGGAAACACCATATATTTT CASSYGGEHSGNTIYF
- TRBJ1-1 TRBV7-9 TRBD1 TGTGCCAGCAGCTTAGGGGGACAGATCGAGGAAGCTTTCTTT CASSLGGQIEEAFF
few TRBJ1-6 TRBV6-5 TRBD1 TGTGCCAGCAGTTATTTGTCGGGACAGGGAGTACCCCTCCACTTT CASSYLSGQGVPLHF
once TRBJ2-7 TRBV29-1 TRBD1 TGCAGCGTCGCCGTTTTACAGGGGTACGAGCAGTACTTC CSVAVLQGYEQYF
few TRBJ1-4 TRBV19 TRBD1 TGTGCCATTGGACAGGGAGGGGCTAATGAAAAACTGTTTTTT CAIGQGGANEKLFF
- TRBJ2-3 TRBV6-1 TRBD2 TGTGCCAGCAGTGATCATAGCGGGGGGGTGGGTACGCAGTATTTT CASSDHSGGVGTQYF
- TRBJ2-3 TRBV28 TRBD2 TGTGCCAGCAGTTTCGAGACTAGCGGTTCTAGCACAGATACGCAGTATTTT CASSFETSGSSTDTQYF
- TRBJ2-7 TRBV6-5 - TGTGCCAGCCAACGGACAGCCAGCTCCTACGAGCAGTACTTC CASQRTASSYEQYF
- TRBJ2-7 TRBV5-1 - TGCGCCAGCAGCGTGGGATCCTACTACGAGCAGTACTTC CASSVGSYYEQYF
- TRBJ2-1 TRBV7-2 TRBD2 TGTGCCAGCAGCTTAGAGGTAGCGGGGGGCTTCAATGAGCAGTTCTTC CASSLEVAGGFNEQFF
- TRBJ2-5 TRBV5-1 TRBD1 TGCGCCAGCAGCCTTGGACAGGAGCTTCTCCAAGAGACCCAGTACTTC CASSLGQELLQETQYF
- TRBJ2-1 TRBV6-5 TRBD2 TGTGCCAGCAGCACTAGCGGGCGCTCCTACAATGAGCAGTTCTTC CASSTSGRSYNEQFF
- TRBJ1-4 TRBV9 TRBD1 TGTGCCAGCAGCGCCACAGGGGGAAAAAATGAAAAACTGTTTTTT CASSATGGKNEKLFF
many TRBJ1-1 TRBV30 - TGTGCCTGGAGTGTACAGGTGAACACTGAAGCTTTCTTT CAWSVQVNTEAFF
- TRBJ1-1 TRBV7-9 - TGTGCCAGCAGCGAAGGACAATCCACACTGAGCACTGAAGCTTTCTTT CASSEGQSTLSTEAFF
once TRBJ2-7 TRBV4-1 TRBD2 TGCGCCAGCAGCCACCCCGCTAGCGGCTCCTACGAGCAGTACTTC CASSHPASGSYEQYF
- TRBJ1-2 TRBV6-5 - TGTGCCAGCATATCTACAGGGTTGAGTTCCTATGGCTACACCTTC CASISTGLSSYGYTF
- TRBJ1-3 TRBV28 - TGTGCCAGCAGCCCAGGGGTCCACACCATATATTTT CASSPGVHTIYF
- TRBJ2-1 TRBV28 - TGTGCCAGCAGCATTAACAGGGTATCCTACAATGAGCAGTTCTTC CASSINRVSYNEQFF
- TRBJ1-2 TRBV5-6 TRBD1 TGTGCCAGCAGCCCCCCCCGAGGGACAGGGCGAGCTAACTATGGCTACACCTTC CASSPPRGTGRANYGYTF
- TRBJ2-5 TRBV28 TRBD2 TGTGCCAGCAGTCACCAGGGACTAGCGGGGGGGCGTGCGTACTTC CASSHQGLAGGRAYF
- TRBJ2-3 TRBV3-1/TRBV3-2 TRBD2 TGTGCCAGCAGCCGGAGCGGGGGCGGCACAGATACGCAGTATTTT CASSRSGGGTDTQYF
- TRBJ2-5 TRBV27 TRBD2 TGTGCCAGCAGTTTGCTAGCGGGGGTTAGGGAGACCCAGTACTTC CASSLLAGVRETQYF
- TRBJ1-4 TRBV11-3 TRBD1 TGTGCCAGCAGCAAGGGGGCGCGAGAAGAAAAACTGTTTTTT CASSKGAREEKLFF
- TRBJ1-5 TRBV6-1 - TGTGCCAGCAGTGAGTCAACCAAGGGGAGCAATCAGCCCCAGCATTTT CASSESTKGSNQPQHF
- TRBJ1-1 TRBV28 TRBD1 TGTGCCAGCAGTCCGGGACAGGGGCTGATCAACACTGAAGCTTTCTTT CASSPGQGLINTEAFF
- TRBJ2-7 TRBV29-1 - TGCAGCGTATGGGGCAATCTTCCCTACGAGCAGTACTTC CSVWGNLPYEQYF
many TRBJ2-1 TRBV27 - TGTGCCAGCAGTTTAGCGGGGCTCAATGGGGAGCAGTTCTTC CASSLAGLNGEQFF
- TRBJ1-2 TRBV27 - TGTGCCAGTGGCTCGGGGGGTGGGGGTGGCTACACCTTC CASGSGGGGGYTF
- TRBJ2-7 TRBV19 TRBD1 TGTGCCAGTAGTAAGGGGGGACAGGGGTCCTACGAGCAGTACTTC CASSKGGQGSYEQYF
- TRBJ2-7 TRBV6-6 - TGTGCCAGCTGGCCAGGCGTCTCCTACGAGCAGTACTTC CASWPGVSYEQYF
- TRBJ1-1 TRBV4-1 TRBD1 TGCGCCAGCAGCCAGGGGGGAACAGGGGCCAACACTGAAGCTTTCTTT CASSQGGTGANTEAFF
- TRBJ1-1 TRBV6-1 - TGTGCCAGCAGTGAGTCCGGCACTGAAGCTTTCTTT CASSESGTEAFF
- TRBJ1-2 TRBV7-2 - TGTGCCAGCAGCTCCTCGGGACTTACTAATGGCTACACCTTC CASSSSGLTNGYTF
- TRBJ2-7 TRBV2 - TGTGCCAGCAGTGAGAGCCTGGGCCACCCCGAGAGGCAGTACTTC CASSESLGHPERQYF
- TRBJ2-2 TRBV5-1 TRBD1 TGCGCCAGCAGCTCGATGGGACAGGGGAACACCGGGGAGCTGTTTTTT CASSSMGQGNTGELFF
few TRBJ2-5 TRBV18 TRBD2 TGTGCCAGCTCGTCGGGACTAGCGGGGAAGGAGACCCAGTACTTC CASSSGLAGKETQYF